The rows below give T cell receptor beta chains drawn from one sample of a study of T cell responses to AZD1222 COVID-19 vaccine. Repertoires were generated with immunoSEQ multiplex PCR, while TCRdb's copy carries only in-frame clones and drops some. Here the sample spans roughly 180,000 clones, 85% to 90% being singletons. Sequenced here: peripheral blood, sampled on day 0 of AZD1222 vaccination. Receptor source: an adult in good health. Each CDR3 is given with its conserved first and last residue. Fields, in order: clone size, D gene, V gene, J gene, CDR3 DNA, CDR3 protein. D genes are given only for firm matches. Some rows have no size entry. The others give once, few or many, or a class for an expanded clone.

clone size: once; D gene: -; V gene: TRBV9; J gene: TRBJ2-5; CDR3 DNA: TGTGCCAGCAGCGTAGGGGCCGAAGAGACCCAGTACTTC; CDR3 protein: CASSVGAEETQYF
clone size: -; D gene: TRBD1; V gene: TRBV5-8; J gene: TRBJ1-1; CDR3 DNA: TGTGCCAGCAGCTTCTCCCCAGGGGGCGTTTGGACTGAAGCTTTCTTT; CDR3 protein: CASSFSPGGVWTEAFF
clone size: -; D gene: -; V gene: TRBV4-1; J gene: TRBJ2-7; CDR3 DNA: TGCGCCAGCAGCCAAGCCGACCGATGGTCCTACGAGCAGTACTTC; CDR3 protein: CASSQADRWSYEQYF
clone size: -; D gene: TRBD2; V gene: TRBV28; J gene: TRBJ2-3; CDR3 DNA: TGTGCCAGCAGACTAGGGCTAGCGGGGGTTACAGATACGCAGTATTTT; CDR3 protein: CASRLGLAGVTDTQYF
clone size: -; D gene: -; V gene: TRBV6-5; J gene: TRBJ2-3; CDR3 DNA: TGTGCCAGCAGTTACTCCCGACTTCCCACAGATACGCAGTATTTT; CDR3 protein: CASSYSRLPTDTQYF
clone size: once; D gene: -; V gene: TRBV6-5; J gene: TRBJ2-7; CDR3 DNA: TGTGCCAGCTTCTCGACAGTCTACGAGCAGTACTTC; CDR3 protein: CASFSTVYEQYF
clone size: once; D gene: -; V gene: TRBV12-3/TRBV12-4; J gene: TRBJ1-1; CDR3 DNA: TGTGCCAGCTGGCCACAGATGAACACTGAAGCTTTCTTT; CDR3 protein: CASWPQMNTEAFF
clone size: -; D gene: -; V gene: TRBV5-4; J gene: TRBJ2-1; CDR3 DNA: TGTGCCAGCAGCTTCCGAGGGAGTGGGAATGAGCAGTTCTTC; CDR3 protein: CASSFRGSGNEQFF
clone size: -; D gene: TRBD2; V gene: TRBV24-1; J gene: TRBJ2-1; CDR3 DNA: TGTGCCACCAGTGATTTGCTCGCGGGAGGCGAGCAGTTCTTC; CDR3 protein: CATSDLLAGGEQFF
clone size: -; D gene: -; V gene: TRBV6-5; J gene: TRBJ1-4; CDR3 DNA: TGTGCCAGCAGTAACAGGGCCTCTAATGAAAAACTGTTTTTT; CDR3 protein: CASSNRASNEKLFF
clone size: -; D gene: -; V gene: TRBV14; J gene: TRBJ1-2; CDR3 DNA: TGTGCCAGCAGCCAAGATCGAACAGTCTATGGCTACACCTTC; CDR3 protein: CASSQDRTVYGYTF
clone size: -; D gene: -; V gene: TRBV6-5; J gene: TRBJ2-1; CDR3 DNA: TGTGCCAGCAGTTACTCGAATGATGAGCAGTTCTTC; CDR3 protein: CASSYSNDEQFF
clone size: -; D gene: -; V gene: TRBV30; J gene: TRBJ1-2; CDR3 DNA: TGTGCCTGGAGTGTCCGGAGGGATGGCTACACCTTC; CDR3 protein: CAWSVRRDGYTF
clone size: -; D gene: TRBD2; V gene: TRBV6-5; J gene: TRBJ2-7; CDR3 DNA: TGTGCCAGCAGTTACTCGGGGCGGGAGGGCCAATTCGAGCAGTACTTC; CDR3 protein: CASSYSGREGQFEQYF
clone size: -; D gene: -; V gene: TRBV19; J gene: TRBJ1-4; CDR3 DNA: TGTGCCAGTAGGGATACCACAGAAGCAACTAATGAAAAACTGTTTTTT; CDR3 protein: CASRDTTEATNEKLFF
clone size: -; D gene: -; V gene: TRBV12-3/TRBV12-4; J gene: TRBJ2-7; CDR3 DNA: TGTGCCAGCAGTTCCATCTCAGGCGAGCAGTACTTC; CDR3 protein: CASSSISGEQYF
clone size: -; D gene: -; V gene: TRBV15; J gene: TRBJ1-6; CDR3 DNA: TGTGCCACCAGTTCCAGAGTAGCGAATAATTCACCCCTCCACTTT; CDR3 protein: CATSSRVANNSPLHF
clone size: -; D gene: -; V gene: TRBV4-3; J gene: TRBJ1-1; CDR3 DNA: TGCGCCAGCAGCCAAGAAGGAGGCCGAAGGCACACTGAAGCTTTCTTT; CDR3 protein: CASSQEGGRRHTEAFF
clone size: -; D gene: -; V gene: TRBV4-3; J gene: TRBJ1-3; CDR3 DNA: TGCGCCAGCAGCCAAGGAAACACCATATATTTT; CDR3 protein: CASSQGNTIYF
clone size: -; D gene: TRBD1; V gene: TRBV7-3; J gene: TRBJ1-1; CDR3 DNA: TGTGCCAGCAGCACAGGGGGAAGGAACACTGAAGCTTTCTTT; CDR3 protein: CASSTGGRNTEAFF
clone size: -; D gene: -; V gene: TRBV10-3; J gene: TRBJ2-5; CDR3 DNA: TGTGCCACCGGACAGTCCGAGACCCAGTACTTC; CDR3 protein: CATGQSETQYF
clone size: -; D gene: -; V gene: TRBV7-3; J gene: TRBJ1-1; CDR3 DNA: TGTGCCAGCAGCTTAAGGCGAGGGGCTGAAGCTTTCTTT; CDR3 protein: CASSLRRGAEAFF
clone size: -; D gene: TRBD2; V gene: TRBV6-4; J gene: TRBJ2-3; CDR3 DNA: TGTGCCAGCAGTCGGGGGGGGGCCTATGGAACGCAGTATTTT; CDR3 protein: CASSRGGAYGTQYF
clone size: -; D gene: TRBD2; V gene: TRBV30; J gene: TRBJ2-7; CDR3 DNA: TGTGCCTGGAGTGTACCCCCACCGGGACTAGTTCCCCACGAGCAGTACTTC; CDR3 protein: CAWSVPPPGLVPHEQYF
clone size: few; D gene: TRBD1; V gene: TRBV27; J gene: TRBJ1-4; CDR3 DNA: TGTGCCAGCAGTTTAGGAATAAATCTCAGCAGGGGACAGAGACATGAAAAACTGTTTTTT; CDR3 protein: CASSLGINLSRGQRHEKLFF
clone size: -; D gene: -; V gene: TRBV19; J gene: TRBJ1-4; CDR3 DNA: TGTGCCAGTAGTATAGGACAGGCTTGGAGGGATGAAAAACTGTTTTTT; CDR3 protein: CASSIGQAWRDEKLFF
clone size: -; D gene: TRBD2; V gene: TRBV13; J gene: TRBJ2-5; CDR3 DNA: TGTGCCAGCTGCCATAGCGGGGGGCTAGGGAGGACCCAGTACTTC; CDR3 protein: CASCHSGGLGRTQYF
clone size: -; D gene: -; V gene: TRBV5-1; J gene: TRBJ2-1; CDR3 DNA: TGCGCCAGCAGACGCGAATATGAGCAGTTCTTC; CDR3 protein: CASRREYEQFF
clone size: once; D gene: TRBD1; V gene: TRBV12-5; J gene: TRBJ1-5; CDR3 DNA: TGTGCTAGTGGTTTGGTAAGGGGACAGAGTAACCAAGGGCCCCAGCATTTT; CDR3 protein: CASGLVRGQSNQGPQHF
clone size: -; D gene: TRBD1; V gene: TRBV10-2; J gene: TRBJ1-5; CDR3 DNA: TGCGCCAGCAGCCCAGGGGGGAATCAGCCCCAGCATTTT; CDR3 protein: CASSPGGNQPQHF
clone size: once; D gene: -; V gene: TRBV3-1/TRBV3-2; J gene: TRBJ2-3; CDR3 DNA: TGTGCCAGCAGCCAAGATCCAAAAGATACGCAGTATTTT; CDR3 protein: CASSQDPKDTQYF
clone size: -; D gene: TRBD1; V gene: TRBV7-6; J gene: TRBJ1-4; CDR3 DNA: TGTGCCAGCAGCCCGGGACAGGGTTTTGGGGATGAAAAACTGTTTTTT; CDR3 protein: CASSPGQGFGDEKLFF
clone size: -; D gene: -; V gene: TRBV24-1; J gene: TRBJ2-5; CDR3 DNA: TGTGCCACCAGTACAAGGGGTTGGGAGACCCAGTACTTC; CDR3 protein: CATSTRGWETQYF
clone size: -; D gene: -; V gene: TRBV11-2; J gene: TRBJ2-5; CDR3 DNA: TGTGCCAGCAGCCCACAAGAGACCCAGTACTTC; CDR3 protein: CASSPQETQYF
clone size: -; D gene: -; V gene: TRBV21-1; J gene: TRBJ2-7; CDR3 DNA: TGTGCCAGCAGTGGCCTCTACGAGCAGTACTTC; CDR3 protein: CASSGLYEQYF
clone size: -; D gene: -; V gene: TRBV5-1; J gene: TRBJ1-5; CDR3 DNA: TGCGCCAGCAGCTTGGGGAGCAATCAGCCCCAGCATTTT; CDR3 protein: CASSLGSNQPQHF
clone size: -; D gene: -; V gene: TRBV19; J gene: TRBJ1-2; CDR3 DNA: TGTGCCAGTAGTATTGGGTTTAGAACTAACTATGGCTACACCTTC; CDR3 protein: CASSIGFRTNYGYTF
clone size: -; D gene: -; V gene: TRBV11-3; J gene: TRBJ1-1; CDR3 DNA: TGTGCCAGCAGCTTACAGGGGAACACTGAAGCTTTCTTT; CDR3 protein: CASSLQGNTEAFF
clone size: few; D gene: -; V gene: TRBV18; J gene: TRBJ1-2; CDR3 DNA: TGTGCCAGCTCGCCGAACGGGCCGCAGAGTGACTACACCTTC; CDR3 protein: CASSPNGPQSDYTF
clone size: -; D gene: TRBD1; V gene: TRBV9; J gene: TRBJ2-1; CDR3 DNA: TGTGCCAGCAGCGTAGTGGGGACAGGGATTTACAATGAGCAGTTCTTC; CDR3 protein: CASSVVGTGIYNEQFF
clone size: -; D gene: -; V gene: TRBV19; J gene: TRBJ1-5; CDR3 DNA: TGTGCCAGTAGTATGTCACAGGTCGGCAATCAGCCCCAGCATTTT; CDR3 protein: CASSMSQVGNQPQHF
clone size: -; D gene: TRBD1; V gene: TRBV27; J gene: TRBJ2-7; CDR3 DNA: TGTGCCGTCCGCATCTCTAGGACAGGGGCTATCGAGCAGTACTTC; CDR3 protein: CAVRISRTGAIEQYF
clone size: -; D gene: -; V gene: TRBV30; J gene: TRBJ1-3; CDR3 DNA: TGTGCCTGGAGTGTTTGGGGGGCGGGGAACACCATATATTTT; CDR3 protein: CAWSVWGAGNTIYF
clone size: -; D gene: TRBD1; V gene: TRBV7-9; J gene: TRBJ1-4; CDR3 DNA: TGTGCCAGCAGCACACAGGGGTTTAATGAAAAACTGTTTTTT; CDR3 protein: CASSTQGFNEKLFF
clone size: -; D gene: -; V gene: TRBV4-1; J gene: TRBJ2-7; CDR3 DNA: TGCGCCAGCAGCCAAGTTTCGGGGCTACGAGAGCAGTACTTC; CDR3 protein: CASSQVSGLREQYF
clone size: -; D gene: -; V gene: TRBV27; J gene: TRBJ1-5; CDR3 DNA: TGTGCCAGCAGTCCCTACACCCTCTCCCATCAGCCCCAGCATTTT; CDR3 protein: CASSPYTLSHQPQHF